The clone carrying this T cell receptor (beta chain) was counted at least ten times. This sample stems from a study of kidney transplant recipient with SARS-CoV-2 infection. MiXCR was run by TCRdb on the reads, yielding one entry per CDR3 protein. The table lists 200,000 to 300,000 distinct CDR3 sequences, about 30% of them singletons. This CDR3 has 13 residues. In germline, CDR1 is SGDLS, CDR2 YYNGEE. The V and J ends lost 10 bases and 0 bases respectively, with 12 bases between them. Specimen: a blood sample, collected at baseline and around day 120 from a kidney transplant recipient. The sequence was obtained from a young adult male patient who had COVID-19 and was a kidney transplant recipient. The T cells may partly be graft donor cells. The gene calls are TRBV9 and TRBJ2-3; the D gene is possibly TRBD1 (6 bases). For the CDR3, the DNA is TGTGCCTCGACAGGTTCTAGCACAGATACGCAGTATTTT. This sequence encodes CASTGSSTDTQYF.